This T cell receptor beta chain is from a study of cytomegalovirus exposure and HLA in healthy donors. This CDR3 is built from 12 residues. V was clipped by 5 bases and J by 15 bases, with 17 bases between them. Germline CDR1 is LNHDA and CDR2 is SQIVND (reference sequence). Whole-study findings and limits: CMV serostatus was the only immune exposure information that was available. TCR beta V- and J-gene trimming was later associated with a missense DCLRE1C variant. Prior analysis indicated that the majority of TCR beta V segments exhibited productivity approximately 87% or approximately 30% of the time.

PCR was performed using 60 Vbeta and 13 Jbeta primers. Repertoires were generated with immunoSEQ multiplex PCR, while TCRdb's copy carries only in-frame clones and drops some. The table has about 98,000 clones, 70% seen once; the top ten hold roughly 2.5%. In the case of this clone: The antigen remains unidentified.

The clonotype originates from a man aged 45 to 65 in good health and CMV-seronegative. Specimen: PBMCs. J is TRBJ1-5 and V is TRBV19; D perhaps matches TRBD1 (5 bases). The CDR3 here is CASSEGRLVRHF. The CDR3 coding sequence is TGTGCCAGTAGTGAGGGACGACTAGTAAGGCATTTT.